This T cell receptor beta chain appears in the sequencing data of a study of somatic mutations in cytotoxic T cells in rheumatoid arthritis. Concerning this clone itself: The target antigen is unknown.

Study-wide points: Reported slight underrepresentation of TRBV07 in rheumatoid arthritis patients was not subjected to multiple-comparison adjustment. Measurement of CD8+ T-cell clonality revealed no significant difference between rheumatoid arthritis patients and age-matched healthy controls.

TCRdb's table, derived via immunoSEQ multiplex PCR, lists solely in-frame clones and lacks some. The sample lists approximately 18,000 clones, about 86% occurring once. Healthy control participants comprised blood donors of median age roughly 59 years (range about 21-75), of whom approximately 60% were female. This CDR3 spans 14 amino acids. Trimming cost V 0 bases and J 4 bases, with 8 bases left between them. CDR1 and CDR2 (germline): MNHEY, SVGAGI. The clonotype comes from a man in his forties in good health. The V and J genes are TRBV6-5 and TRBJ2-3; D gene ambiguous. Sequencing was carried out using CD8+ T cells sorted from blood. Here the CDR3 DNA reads TGTGCCAGCAGTTACTCCCATCTCGCAGATACGCAGTATTTT. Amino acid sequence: CASSYSHLADTQYF.